These 5 T cell receptor beta chains were sequenced from one sample in a study of vaccination effects on CD4 cells after COVID-19. Using immunoSEQ multiplex PCR, the repertoire was profiled, and TCRdb retains in-frame clones only, with some absent. The sample consists of 45,000 to 60,000 clones, around 76% of them appearing once. Investigators separated out CD4+ T cells once around eleven days of culture had passed. These receptors' targets are unknown. The source was CD4+ T cells from PBMCs cultured without peptide, collected before COVID-19 vaccination. The receptors shown here come from a human donor who had a prior SARS-CoV-2 infection.

This rearrangement joins TRBV4-1 to TRBJ2-4, with TRBD2 matching 12 bases. The CDR3 runs 18 residues. The germline V gene has CDR1 MGHRA and CDR2 YSYEKL. The junction had 6 bases not matched to a gene; V was cut back by 3 bases and J by 0 bases. The DNA of the CDR3 is TGCGCCAGCAGCCAGGCGGGACTAGCGGGCCTAGCCAAAAACATTCAGTACTTC. Translation gives CASSQAGLAGLAKNIQYF.

The V and J genes are TRBV29-1 and TRBJ2-1, with a tentative D call TRBD2 (6 bases). V gave up 1 base and J gave up 2 bases, with 15 bases separating them. CDR1 is SQVTM and CDR2 is ANQGSEA in the germline V gene. The CDR3 spans 16 residues. DNA of the CDR3: TGCAGCGTTGAAGCTTTTGGGGGGAGCGCCTACAATGAGCAGTTCTTC. This encodes CSVEAFGGSAYNEQFF.

This clone was detected only a few times. The gene calls are TRBV4-2 and TRBJ1-1; D is undetermined. Trimming left V 4 bases short and J 0 bases short, with 9 bases between. Germline lookup yields CDR1 LGHNA and CDR2 YNFKEQ. This CDR3 has 14 residues. The CDR3 spells CASSRDRVNTEAFF. Written as DNA, the CDR3 is TGTGCCAGCAGCCGAGATAGGGTGAACACTGAAGCTTTCTTT.

The V and J genes are TRBV27 and TRBJ2-1; TRBD2 matches 11 bases. The CDR3 covers 15 residues. Germline CDR1 is MNHEY and CDR2 is SMNVEV (reference sequence). V shed 1 base and J 7 bases; nucleotides not matched to a gene: 3. CDR3 sequence (DNA): TGTGCCAGCAGTTTATTTAGCGGGAGGGATAATGAGCAGTTCTTC. Residues: CASSLFSGRDNEQFF.

The chain employs TRBV10-3 and TRBJ2-7; 9 nucleotides align to TRBD1. Germline trimming cut 6 bases from V and 6 bases from J; bases unmatched to any gene: 6. Germline assignment: CDR1 ENHRY and CDR2 SYGVKD. CDR3 length equals 13 residues. The CDR3 coding sequence is TGTGCCATCAGCCCGGGACAGGGTAGCGAGCAGTACTTC. This sequence encodes CAISPGQGSEQYF.